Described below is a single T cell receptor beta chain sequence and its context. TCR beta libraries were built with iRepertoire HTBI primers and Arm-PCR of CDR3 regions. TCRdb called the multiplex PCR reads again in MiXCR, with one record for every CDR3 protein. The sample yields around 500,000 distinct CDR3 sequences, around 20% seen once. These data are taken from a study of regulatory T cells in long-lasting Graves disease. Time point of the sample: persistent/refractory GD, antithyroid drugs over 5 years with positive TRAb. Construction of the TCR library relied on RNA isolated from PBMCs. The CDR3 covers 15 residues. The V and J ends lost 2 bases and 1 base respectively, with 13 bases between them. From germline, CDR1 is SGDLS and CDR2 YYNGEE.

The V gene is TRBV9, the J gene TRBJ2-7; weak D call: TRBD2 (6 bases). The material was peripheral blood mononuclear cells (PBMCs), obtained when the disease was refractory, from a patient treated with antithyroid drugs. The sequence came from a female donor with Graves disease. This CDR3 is CASSVEVGSSYEQYF. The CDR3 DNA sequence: TGTGCCAGCAGCGTTGAGGTCGGGAGTTCCTACGAGCAGTACTTC.